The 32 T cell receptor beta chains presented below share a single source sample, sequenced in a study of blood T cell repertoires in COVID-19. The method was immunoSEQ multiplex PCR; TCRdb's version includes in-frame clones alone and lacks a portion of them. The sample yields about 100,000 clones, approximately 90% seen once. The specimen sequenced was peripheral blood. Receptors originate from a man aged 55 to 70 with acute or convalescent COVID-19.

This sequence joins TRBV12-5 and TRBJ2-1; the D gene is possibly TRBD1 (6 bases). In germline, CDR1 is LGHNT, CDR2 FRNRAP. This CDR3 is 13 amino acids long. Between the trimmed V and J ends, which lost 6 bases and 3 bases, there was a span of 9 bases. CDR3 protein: CASGQGYYNEQFF. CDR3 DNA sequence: TGTGCTAGTGGACAGGGCTACTACAATGAGCAGTTCTTC.

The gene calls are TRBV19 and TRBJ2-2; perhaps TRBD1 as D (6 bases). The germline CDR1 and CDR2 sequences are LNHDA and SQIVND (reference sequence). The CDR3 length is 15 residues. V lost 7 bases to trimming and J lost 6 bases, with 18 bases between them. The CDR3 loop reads CASKTGTLSAGELFF. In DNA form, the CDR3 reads TGTGCCAGTAAAACAGGGACCCTAAGCGCCGGGGAGCTGTTTTTT.

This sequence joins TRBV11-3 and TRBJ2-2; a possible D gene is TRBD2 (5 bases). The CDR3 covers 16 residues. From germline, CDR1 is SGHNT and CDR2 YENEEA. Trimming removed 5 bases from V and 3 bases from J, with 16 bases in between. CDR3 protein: CASSPSRGSDTGELFF. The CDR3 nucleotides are TGTGCCAGCAGCCCCTCCCGGGGTTCGGACACCGGGGAGCTGTTTTTT.

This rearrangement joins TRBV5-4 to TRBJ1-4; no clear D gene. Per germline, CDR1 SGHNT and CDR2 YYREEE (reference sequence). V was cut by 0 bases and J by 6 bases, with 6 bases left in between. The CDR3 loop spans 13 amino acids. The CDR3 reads CASSLVVDEKLFF. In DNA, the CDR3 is TGTGCCAGCAGCTTGGTAGTGGATGAAAAACTGTTTTTT. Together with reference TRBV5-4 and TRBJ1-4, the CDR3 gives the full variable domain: ETGVTQSPTHLIKTRGQQVTLRCSSQSGHNTVSWYQQALGQGPQFIFQYYREEENGRGNFPPRFSGLQFPNYSSELNVNALELDDSALYLCASSLVVDEKLFFGSGTQLSVL.

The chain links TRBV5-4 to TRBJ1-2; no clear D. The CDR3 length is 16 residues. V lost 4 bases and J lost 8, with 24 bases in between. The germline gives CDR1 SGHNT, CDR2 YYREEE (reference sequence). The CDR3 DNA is TGTGCCAGCAGCATTTTTTTCGCAGGCAAACGGGAGGGCTACACCTTC. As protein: CASSIFFAGKREGYTF.

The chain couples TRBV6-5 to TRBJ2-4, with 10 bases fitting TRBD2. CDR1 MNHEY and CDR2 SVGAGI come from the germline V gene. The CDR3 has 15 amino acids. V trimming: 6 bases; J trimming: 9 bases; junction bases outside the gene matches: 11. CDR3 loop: CASRSLAGEGSIQYF. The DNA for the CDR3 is TGTGCCAGCAGGTCTCTAGCGGGAGAGGGGAGCATTCAGTACTTC.

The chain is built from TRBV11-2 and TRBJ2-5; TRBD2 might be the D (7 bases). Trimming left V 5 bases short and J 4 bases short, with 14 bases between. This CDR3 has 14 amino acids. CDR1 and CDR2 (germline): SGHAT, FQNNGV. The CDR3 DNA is TGTGCCAGCAGCCCCACGGGGGGCATAGAGACCCAGTACTTC. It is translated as CASSPTGGIETQYF.

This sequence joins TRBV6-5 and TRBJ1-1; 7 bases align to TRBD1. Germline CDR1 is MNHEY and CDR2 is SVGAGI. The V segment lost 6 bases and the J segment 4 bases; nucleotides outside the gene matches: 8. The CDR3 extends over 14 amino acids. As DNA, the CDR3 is TGTGCCAGCAGGTATGACAGGGCTCGCACTGAAGCTTTCTTT. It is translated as CASRYDRARTEAFF.

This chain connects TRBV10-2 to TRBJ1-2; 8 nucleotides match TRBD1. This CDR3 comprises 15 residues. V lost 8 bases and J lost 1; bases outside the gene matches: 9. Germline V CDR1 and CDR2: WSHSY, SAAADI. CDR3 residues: CASSPRTGNNYGYTF. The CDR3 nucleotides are TGCGCCAGCTCCCCGAGGACAGGGAATAACTATGGCTACACCTTC.

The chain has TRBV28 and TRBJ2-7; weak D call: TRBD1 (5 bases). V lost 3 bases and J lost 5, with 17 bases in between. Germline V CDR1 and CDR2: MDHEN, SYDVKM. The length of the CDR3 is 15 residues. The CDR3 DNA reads TGTGCCAGCAGTTTGGGTGGCCAGGGATGGCACGAGCAGTACTTC. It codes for CASSLGGQGWHEQYF.

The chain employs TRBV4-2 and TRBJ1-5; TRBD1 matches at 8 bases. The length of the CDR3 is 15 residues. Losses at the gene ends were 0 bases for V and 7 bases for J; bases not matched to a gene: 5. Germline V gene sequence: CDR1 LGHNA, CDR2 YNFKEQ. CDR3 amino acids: CASSQDGQGAQPQHF. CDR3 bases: TGTGCCAGCAGCCAAGATGGCCAGGGGGCGCAGCCCCAGCATTTT.

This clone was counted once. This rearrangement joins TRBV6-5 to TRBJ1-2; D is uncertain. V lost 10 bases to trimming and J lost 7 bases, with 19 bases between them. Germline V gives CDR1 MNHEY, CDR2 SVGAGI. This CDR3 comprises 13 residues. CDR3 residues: CATCSWAKTGYTF. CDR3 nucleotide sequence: TGTGCCACCTGTAGTTGGGCAAAGACTGGCTACACCTTC.

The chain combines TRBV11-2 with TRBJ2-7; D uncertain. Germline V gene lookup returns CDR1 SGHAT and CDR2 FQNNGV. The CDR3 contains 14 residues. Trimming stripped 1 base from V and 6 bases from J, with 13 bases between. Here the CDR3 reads CASSLAEPHREQYF. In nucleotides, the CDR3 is TGTGCCAGCAGCTTAGCTGAGCCCCACCGCGAGCAGTACTTC.

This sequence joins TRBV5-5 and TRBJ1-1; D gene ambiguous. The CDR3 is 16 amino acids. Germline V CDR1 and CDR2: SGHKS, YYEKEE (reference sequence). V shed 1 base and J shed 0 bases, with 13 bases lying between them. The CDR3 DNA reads TGTGCCAGCAGCTTGCAAGCAGGTACAATGAACACTGAAGCTTTCTTT. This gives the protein CASSLQAGTMNTEAFF.

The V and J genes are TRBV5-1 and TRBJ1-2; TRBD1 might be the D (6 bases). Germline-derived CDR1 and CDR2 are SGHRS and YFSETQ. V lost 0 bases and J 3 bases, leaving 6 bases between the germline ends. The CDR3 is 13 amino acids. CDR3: CASSLGQDYGYTF. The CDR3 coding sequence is TGCGCCAGCAGCTTGGGACAGGACTATGGCTACACCTTC.

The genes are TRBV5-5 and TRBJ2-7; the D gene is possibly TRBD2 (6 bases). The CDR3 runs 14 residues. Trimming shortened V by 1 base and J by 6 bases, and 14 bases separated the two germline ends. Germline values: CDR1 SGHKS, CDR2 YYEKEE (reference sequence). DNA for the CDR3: TGTGCCAGCAGCTTGTTGACTAGTAGTCCCGAGCAGTACTTC. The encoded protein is CASSLLTSSPEQYF. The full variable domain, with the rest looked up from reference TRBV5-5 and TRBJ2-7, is DAGVTQSPTHLIKTRGQQVTLRCSPISGHKSVSWYQQVLGQGPQFIFQYYEKEERGRGNFPDRFSARQFPNYSSELNVNALLLGDSALYLCASSLLTSSPEQYFGPGTRLTVT.

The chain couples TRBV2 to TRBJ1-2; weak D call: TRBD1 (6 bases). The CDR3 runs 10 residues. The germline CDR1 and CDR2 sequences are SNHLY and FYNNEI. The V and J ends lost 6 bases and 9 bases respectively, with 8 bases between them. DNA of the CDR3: TGTGCCAGCAGGGACAGTCGCTACACCTTC. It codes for CASRDSRYTF.

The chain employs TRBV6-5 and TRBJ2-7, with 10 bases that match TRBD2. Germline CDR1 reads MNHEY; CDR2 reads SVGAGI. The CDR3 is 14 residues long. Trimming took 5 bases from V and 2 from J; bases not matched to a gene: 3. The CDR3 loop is CASSLAGEAYEQYV. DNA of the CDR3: TGTGCCAGCAGTCTAGCGGGAGAAGCCTACGAGCAGTACGTC.

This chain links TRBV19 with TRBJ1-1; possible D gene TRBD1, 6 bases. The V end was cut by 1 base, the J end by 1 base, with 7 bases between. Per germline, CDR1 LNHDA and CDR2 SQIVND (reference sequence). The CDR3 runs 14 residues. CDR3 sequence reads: CASSIAGENTEAFF. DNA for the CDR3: TGTGCCAGTAGTATAGCAGGGGAGAACACTGAAGCTTTCTTT.

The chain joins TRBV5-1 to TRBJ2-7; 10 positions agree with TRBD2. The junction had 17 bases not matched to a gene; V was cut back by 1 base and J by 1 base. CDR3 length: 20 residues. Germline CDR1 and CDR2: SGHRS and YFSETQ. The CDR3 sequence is CASSLWGPRDSTSGSYEQYF. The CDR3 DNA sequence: TGCGCCAGCAGCTTGTGGGGGCCTAGGGATTCGACTAGCGGGTCCTACGAGCAGTACTTC.

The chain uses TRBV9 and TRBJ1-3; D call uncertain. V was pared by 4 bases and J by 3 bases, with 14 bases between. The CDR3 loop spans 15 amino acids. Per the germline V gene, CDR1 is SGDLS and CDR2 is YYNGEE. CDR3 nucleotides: TGTGCCAGCAGCCCTCACGCAGGCGATGGAAACACCATATATTTT. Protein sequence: CASSPHAGDGNTIYF. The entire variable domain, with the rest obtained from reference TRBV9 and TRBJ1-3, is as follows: DSGVTQTPKHLITATGQRVTLRCSPRSGDLSVYWYQQSLDQGLQFLIQYYNGEERAKGNILERFSAQQFPDLHSELNLSSLELGDSALYFCASSPHAGDGNTIYFGEGSWLTVV.

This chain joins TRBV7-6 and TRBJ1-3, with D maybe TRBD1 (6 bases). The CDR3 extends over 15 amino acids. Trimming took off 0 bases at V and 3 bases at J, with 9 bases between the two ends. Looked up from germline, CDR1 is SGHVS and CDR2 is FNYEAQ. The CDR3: CASSLAGAYGNTIYF. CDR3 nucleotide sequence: TGTGCCAGCAGCTTAGCGGGGGCCTATGGAAACACCATATATTTT. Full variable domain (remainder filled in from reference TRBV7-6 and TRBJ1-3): GAGVSQSPRYKVTKRGQDVALRCDPISGHVSLYWYRQALGQGPEFLTYFNYEAQQDKSGLPNDRFSAERPEGSISTLTIQRTEQRDSAMYRCASSLAGAYGNTIYFGEGSWLTVV.

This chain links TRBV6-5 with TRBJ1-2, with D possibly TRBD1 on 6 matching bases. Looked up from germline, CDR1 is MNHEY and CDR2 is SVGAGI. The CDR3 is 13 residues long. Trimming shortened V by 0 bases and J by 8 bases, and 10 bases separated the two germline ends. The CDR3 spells CASSYSKGDGYTF. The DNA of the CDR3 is TGTGCCAGCAGTTACTCGAAGGGGGACGGCTACACCTTC.

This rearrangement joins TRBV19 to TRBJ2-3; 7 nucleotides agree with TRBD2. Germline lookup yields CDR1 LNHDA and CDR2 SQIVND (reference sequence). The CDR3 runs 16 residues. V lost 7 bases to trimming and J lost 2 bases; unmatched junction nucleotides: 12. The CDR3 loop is CASTPGSGTYTDTQYF. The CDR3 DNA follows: TGTGCCAGTACCCCGGGGAGCGGGACCTACACAGATACGCAGTATTTT.

The CDR3 coding sequence is TGTGCCTGGAGAGAGGAAAAACTGTTTTTT. It encodes CAWREEKLFF. The rearrangement links TRBV30 to TRBJ1-4; D uncertain. V was pared by 3 bases and J by 8 bases, with 4 bases between. CDR3 length equals 10 residues. Germline lookup yields CDR1 GTSNPN and CDR2 SVGIG (reference sequence).

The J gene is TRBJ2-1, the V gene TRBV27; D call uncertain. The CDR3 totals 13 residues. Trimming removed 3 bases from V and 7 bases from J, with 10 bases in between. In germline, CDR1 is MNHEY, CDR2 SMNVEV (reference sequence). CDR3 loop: CASSFYPGNEQFF. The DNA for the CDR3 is TGTGCCAGCAGTTTTTACCCCGGGAATGAGCAGTTCTTC.

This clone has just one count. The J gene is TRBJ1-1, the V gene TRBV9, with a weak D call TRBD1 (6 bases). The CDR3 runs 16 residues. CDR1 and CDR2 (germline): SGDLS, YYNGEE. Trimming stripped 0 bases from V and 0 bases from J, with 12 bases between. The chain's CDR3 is CASSVDPTGLNTEAFF. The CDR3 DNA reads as TGTGCCAGCAGCGTAGACCCCACAGGGCTGAACACTGAAGCTTTCTTT. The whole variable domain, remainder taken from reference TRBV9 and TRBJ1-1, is DSGVTQTPKHLITATGQRVTLRCSPRSGDLSVYWYQQSLDQGLQFLIQYYNGEERAKGNILERFSAQQFPDLHSELNLSSLELGDSALYFCASSVDPTGLNTEAFFGQGTRLTVV.

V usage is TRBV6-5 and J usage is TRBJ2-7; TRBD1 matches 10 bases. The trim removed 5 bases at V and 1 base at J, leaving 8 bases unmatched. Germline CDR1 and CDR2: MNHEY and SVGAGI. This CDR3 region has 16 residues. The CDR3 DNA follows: TGTGCCAGCAGTAACTACCGGGACAGGGGATCCTACGAGCAGTACTTC. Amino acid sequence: CASSNYRDRGSYEQYF.

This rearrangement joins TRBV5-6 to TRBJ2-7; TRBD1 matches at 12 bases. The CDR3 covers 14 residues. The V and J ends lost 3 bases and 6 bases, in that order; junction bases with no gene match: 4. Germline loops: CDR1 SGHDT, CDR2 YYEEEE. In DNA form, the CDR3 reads TGTGCCAGCAGCTACGGGACAGGGGGCCTCGAGCAGTACGTC. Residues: CASSYGTGGLEQYV.

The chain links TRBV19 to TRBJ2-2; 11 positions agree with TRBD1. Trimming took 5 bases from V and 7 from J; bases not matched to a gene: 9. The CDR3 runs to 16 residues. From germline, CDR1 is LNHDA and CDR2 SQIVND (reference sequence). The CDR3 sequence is CASSFRTGGAVGELFF. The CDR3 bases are TGTGCCAGTAGTTTCAGGACAGGGGGCGCAGTCGGGGAGCTGTTTTTT.

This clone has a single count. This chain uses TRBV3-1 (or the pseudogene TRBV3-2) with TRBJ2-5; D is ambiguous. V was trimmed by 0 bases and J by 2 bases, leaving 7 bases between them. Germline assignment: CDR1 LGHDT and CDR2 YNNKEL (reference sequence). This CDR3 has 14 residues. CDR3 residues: CASSQDPVQETQYF. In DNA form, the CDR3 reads TGTGCCAGCAGCCAAGATCCTGTACAAGAGACCCAGTACTTC.

The CDR3 protein is CASSLEFGRGNTIYF. For the CDR3, the DNA is TGTGCCAGCAGCTTGGAGTTTGGGCGAGGAAACACCATATATTTT. This chain connects TRBV5-8 to TRBJ1-3; D gene ambiguous. Germline V CDR1 and CDR2: SGHTS, YDEGEE. The CDR3 sequence is 15 residues long. Deletions cut 0 bases from V and 4 bases from J, with 11 bases between.